These 7 T cell receptor beta chains were sequenced from one sample in a study of blood T cell repertoires in COVID-19. TCRdb keeps only in-frame clones here, not all; method: immunoSEQ multiplex PCR. The sample includes approximately 280,000 clones, around 85% of them seen just once. Material for sequencing was peripheral blood. The receptors shown here come from a man in his forties or fifties with active or convalescent COVID-19.

This clone was counted between two and nine times. The chain employs TRBV20-1 and TRBJ2-7; TRBD1 agrees at 10 bases. CDR3 length: 16 residues. Germline values: CDR1 DFQATT, CDR2 SNEGSKA (reference sequence). The V gene end was trimmed by 3 bases and the J gene end by 0 bases; junction bases not matched to a gene: 8. Here the CDR3 reads CSASPGTGAVSYEQYF. The DNA for the CDR3 is TGCAGTGCTAGTCCCGGGACAGGGGCAGTCTCCTACGAGCAGTACTTC.

This clone was detected only a few times. The CDR3 does not close with the conserved phenylalanine or tryptophan, likely indicating a read error. No DNA is shown, since the ends of the CDR3 on it are uncertain; the CDR3 is the one TCRdb lists. This sequence joins TRBV4-1 and TRBJ1-2; the tabulated D call, TRBD1, remains unverified against the DNA. The CDR3 adds up to 17 amino acids, both ends counted. Germline loops: CDR1 MGHRA, CDR2 YSYEKL. CDR3 residues: CASSQMEVQTYGGLHLR.

A few counts support this clone. The chain has TRBV30 and TRBJ1-6, with D unclear. This CDR3 comprises 16 residues. Germline CDR1 GTSNPN, CDR2 SVGIG (reference sequence). Trimming cost V 4 bases and J 0 bases, with 13 bases left between them. CDR3 nucleotide sequence: TGTGCCTGGACCCCTCGCGGGAGCTCCTATAATTCACCCCTCCACTTT. Residues: CAWTPRGSSYNSPLHF.

The chain is built from TRBV7-7 and TRBJ2-1; 11 bases are a match to TRBD2. The J segment lost 7 bases and the V segment lost 5 bases, leaving 7 bases of the junction unmatched. Germline V CDR1 and CDR2: SSHAT, FNYEAQ (reference sequence). The CDR3 covers 15 residues. CDR3 nucleotide sequence: TGTGCCAGCAGCCCCACTAGCGGGAGTTGGAATGAGCAGTTCTTC. Protein product: CASSPTSGSWNEQFF.

The count of this clone is one. This chain joins TRBV5-6 and TRBJ2-7; TRBD1 matches 11 bases. Germline V CDR1 and CDR2: SGHDT, YYEEEE. This CDR3 is 14 amino acids long. V lost 5 bases and J lost 5; bases outside the gene matches: 6. The CDR3 nucleotides are TGTGCCAGCAGGGAGGGACAGGGGGTTCACGAGCAGTACTTC. Its translation: CASREGQGVHEQYF.

This sequence joins TRBV10-3 and TRBJ2-7; 15 bases fit TRBD2. V gave up 6 bases and J gave up 0 bases; unmatched junction bases: 12. The CDR3 runs to 19 residues. The germline gives CDR1 ENHRY, CDR2 SYGVKD. CDR3 in amino acids: CAISQGLAGGSRSSYEQYF. The CDR3 DNA is TGTGCCATCAGCCAAGGACTAGCGGGAGGGTCACGGAGCTCCTACGAGCAGTACTTC.

The rearrangement joins TRBV27 to TRBJ2-7; TRBD2 matches 9 bases. This CDR3 is 15 amino acids long. The germline gives CDR1 MNHEY, CDR2 SMNVEV (reference sequence). Trimming removed 8 bases from V and 0 bases from J; junction bases left unmatched: 8. Here the CDR3 DNA reads TGTGCCAGCGGACAGTTTAGCGGGAGCTCCTACGAGCAGTACTTC. This translates into CASGQFSGSSYEQYF.